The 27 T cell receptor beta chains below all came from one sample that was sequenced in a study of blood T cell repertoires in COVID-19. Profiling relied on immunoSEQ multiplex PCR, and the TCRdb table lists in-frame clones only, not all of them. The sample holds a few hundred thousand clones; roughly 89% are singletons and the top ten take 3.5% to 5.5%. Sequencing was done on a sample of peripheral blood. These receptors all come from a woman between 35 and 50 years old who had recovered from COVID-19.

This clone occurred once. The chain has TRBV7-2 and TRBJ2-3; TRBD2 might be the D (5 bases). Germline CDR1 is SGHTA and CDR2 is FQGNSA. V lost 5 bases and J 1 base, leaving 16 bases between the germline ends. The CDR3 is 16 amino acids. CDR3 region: CASSPEGGWGTDTQYF. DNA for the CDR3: TGTGCCAGCAGCCCCGAGGGCGGTTGGGGCACAGATACGCAGTATTTT.

The CDR3 coding sequence is TGCGCCAGCAGCCAAGATCGGGGGGTCCCCATGGCTTTCTTT. This sequence encodes CASSQDRGVPMAFF. The rearrangement joins TRBV4-1 to TRBJ1-1; D possibly corresponds to TRBD1 (5 bases). The CDR3 extends over 14 amino acids. Germline CDR1 reads MGHRA; CDR2 reads YSYEKL. The germline V and J ends were trimmed by 0 bases and 11 bases, with 16 bases remaining between them.

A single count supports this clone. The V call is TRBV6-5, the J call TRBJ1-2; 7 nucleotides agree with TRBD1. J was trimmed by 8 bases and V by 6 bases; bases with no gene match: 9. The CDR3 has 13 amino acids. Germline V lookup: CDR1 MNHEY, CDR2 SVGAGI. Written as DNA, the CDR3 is TGTGCCAGCAGAGAGACAGGGAAGGGCGGCTACACCTTC. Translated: CASRETGKGGYTF.

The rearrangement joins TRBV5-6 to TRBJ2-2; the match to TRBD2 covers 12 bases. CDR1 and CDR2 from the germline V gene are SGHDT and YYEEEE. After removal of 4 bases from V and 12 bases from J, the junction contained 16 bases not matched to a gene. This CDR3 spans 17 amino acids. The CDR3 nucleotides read TGTGCCAGCAGCCCCCTCGCGCCGACTAGCGGGGGTAGTAAGCTGTTTTTT. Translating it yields CASSPLAPTSGGSKLFF.

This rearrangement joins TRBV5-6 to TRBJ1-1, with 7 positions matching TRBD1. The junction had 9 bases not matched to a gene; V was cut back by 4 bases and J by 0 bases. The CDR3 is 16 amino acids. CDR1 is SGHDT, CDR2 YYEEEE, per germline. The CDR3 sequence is CASSLSGTEVNTEAFF. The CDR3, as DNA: TGTGCCAGCAGCCTATCCGGGACAGAGGTGAACACTGAAGCTTTCTTT.

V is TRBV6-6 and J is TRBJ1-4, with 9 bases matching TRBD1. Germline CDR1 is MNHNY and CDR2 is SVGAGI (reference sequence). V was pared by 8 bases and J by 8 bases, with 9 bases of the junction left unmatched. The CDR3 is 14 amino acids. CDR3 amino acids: CASHKQGAGEKLFF. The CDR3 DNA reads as TGTGCCAGCCATAAACAGGGGGCCGGAGAAAAACTGTTTTTT.

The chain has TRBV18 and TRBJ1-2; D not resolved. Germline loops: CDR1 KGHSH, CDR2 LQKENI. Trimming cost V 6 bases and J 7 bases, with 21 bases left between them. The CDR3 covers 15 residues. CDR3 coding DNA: TGTGCCAGCTCGCGAGAGAGCTCGCCTGCGGGTGGCTACACCTTC. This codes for CASSRESSPAGGYTF.

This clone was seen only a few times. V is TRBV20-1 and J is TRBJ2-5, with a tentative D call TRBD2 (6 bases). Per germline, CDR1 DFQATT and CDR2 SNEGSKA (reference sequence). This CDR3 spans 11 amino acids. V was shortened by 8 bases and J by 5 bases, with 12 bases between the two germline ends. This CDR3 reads CSRAAGETQYF. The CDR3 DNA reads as TGCAGTCGTGCGGCGGGGGAGACCCAGTACTTC.

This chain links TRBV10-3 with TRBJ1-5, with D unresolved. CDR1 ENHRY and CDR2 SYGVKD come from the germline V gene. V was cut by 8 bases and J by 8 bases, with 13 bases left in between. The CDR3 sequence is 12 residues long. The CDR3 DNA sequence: TGTGCCATCGGTGGTAACGGTAAGCCCCAGCATTTT. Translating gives CAIGGNGKPQHF.

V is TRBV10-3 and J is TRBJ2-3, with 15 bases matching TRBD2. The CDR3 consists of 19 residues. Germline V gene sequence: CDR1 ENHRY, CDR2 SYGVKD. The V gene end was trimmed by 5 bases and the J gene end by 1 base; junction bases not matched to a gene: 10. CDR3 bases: TGTGCCATCAGTTTACGTGGGACTAGCGGGGGGAGGGGCACAGATACGCAGTATTTT. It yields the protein CAISLRGTSGGRGTDTQYF.

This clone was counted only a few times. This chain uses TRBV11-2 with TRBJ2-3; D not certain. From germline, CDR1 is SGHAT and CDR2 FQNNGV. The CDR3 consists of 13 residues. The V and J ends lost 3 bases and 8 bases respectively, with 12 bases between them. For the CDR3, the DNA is TGTGCCAGCAGCTTGACTGGCAGCAGTACGCAGTATTTT. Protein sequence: CASSLTGSSTQYF.

CDR3 residues: CASQQGGGNQPQHF. The CDR3, as DNA: TGTGCCAGCCAACAGGGAGGGGGCAATCAGCCCCAGCATTTT. The V gene is TRBV19, the J gene TRBJ1-5; TRBD1 might be the D (6 bases). V shed 9 bases and J shed 2 bases, with 14 bases lying between them. The CDR3 contains 14 residues. CDR1 is LNHDA and CDR2 is SQIVND in the germline V gene (reference sequence).

The DNA of the CDR3 is TGTGCCTGGAGTGACCGGACAGGGGGCTTTTGGAGCAATCAGCCCCAGCATTTT. It codes for CAWSDRTGGFWSNQPQHF. The V and J genes are TRBV30 and TRBJ1-5, with 11 nucleotides matching TRBD1. Per the germline V gene, CDR1 is GTSNPN and CDR2 is SVGIG (reference sequence). V shed 1 base and J 1 base; nucleotides not matched to a gene: 9. The CDR3 spans 18 residues.

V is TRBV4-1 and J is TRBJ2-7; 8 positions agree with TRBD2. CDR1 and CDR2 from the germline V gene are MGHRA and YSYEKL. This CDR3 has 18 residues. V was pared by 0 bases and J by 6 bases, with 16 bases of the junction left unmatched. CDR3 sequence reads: CASSQEPLGRGIYFEQYF. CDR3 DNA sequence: TGCGCCAGCAGCCAAGAACCCCTCGGGAGGGGGATCTATTTCGAGCAGTACTTC.

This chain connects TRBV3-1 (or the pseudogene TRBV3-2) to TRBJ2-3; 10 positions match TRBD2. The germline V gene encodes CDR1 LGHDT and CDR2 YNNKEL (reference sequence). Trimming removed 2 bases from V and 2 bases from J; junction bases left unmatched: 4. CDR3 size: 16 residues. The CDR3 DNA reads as TGTGCCAGCAGCCAATTGAGCGGGGGGGTCACAGATACGCAGTATTTT. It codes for CASSQLSGGVTDTQYF.

The CDR3 DNA reads TGTGCCAGTACCATGAGGGATGCGGGCTATGGCTACACCTTC. The encoded protein is CASTMRDAGYGYTF. The rearrangement joins TRBV19 to TRBJ1-2; D uncertain. V lost 7 bases and J 4 bases, leaving 16 bases between the germline ends. Germline CDR1 is LNHDA and CDR2 is SQIVND (reference sequence). This CDR3 is built from 14 residues.

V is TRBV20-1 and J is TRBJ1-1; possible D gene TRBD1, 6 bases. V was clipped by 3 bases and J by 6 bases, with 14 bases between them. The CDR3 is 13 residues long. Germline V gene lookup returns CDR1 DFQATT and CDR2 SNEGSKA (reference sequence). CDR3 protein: CSASLDRTPEAFF. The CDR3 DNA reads TGCAGTGCTAGTCTTGACAGGACCCCTGAAGCTTTCTTT.

CDR3 nucleotide sequence: TGCGCCAGCAGCTTTTCTGGCGGGAGGGCTTACGAGCAGTACGTC. This sequence encodes CASSFSGGRAYEQYV. V usage is TRBV5-1 and J usage is TRBJ2-7; 9 bases align to TRBD2. With 2 bases clipped from V and 4 bases from J, the junction kept 7 bases outside the gene matches. Per the germline V gene, CDR1 is SGHRS and CDR2 is YFSETQ. The CDR3 contains 15 residues.

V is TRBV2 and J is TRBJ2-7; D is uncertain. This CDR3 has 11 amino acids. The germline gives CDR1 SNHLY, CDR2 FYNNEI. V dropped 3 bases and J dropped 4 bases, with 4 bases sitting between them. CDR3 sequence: CASSDEYEQYF. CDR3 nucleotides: TGTGCCAGCAGTGATGAGTACGAGCAGTACTTC.

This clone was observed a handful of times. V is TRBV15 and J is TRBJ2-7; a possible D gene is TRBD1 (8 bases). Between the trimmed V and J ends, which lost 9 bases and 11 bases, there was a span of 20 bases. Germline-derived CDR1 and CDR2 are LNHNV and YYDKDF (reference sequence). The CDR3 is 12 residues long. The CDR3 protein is CATTPTGGVKYV. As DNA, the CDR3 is TGTGCCACAACCCCCACAGGGGGGGTTAAGTACGTC.

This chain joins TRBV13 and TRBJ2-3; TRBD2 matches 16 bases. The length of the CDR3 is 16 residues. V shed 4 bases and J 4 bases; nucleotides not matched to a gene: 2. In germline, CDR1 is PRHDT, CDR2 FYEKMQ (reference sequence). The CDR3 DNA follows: TGTGCCAGCAGCTCTGGGACTAGCGGGGGGGCAGATACGCAGTATTTT. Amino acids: CASSSGTSGGADTQYF.

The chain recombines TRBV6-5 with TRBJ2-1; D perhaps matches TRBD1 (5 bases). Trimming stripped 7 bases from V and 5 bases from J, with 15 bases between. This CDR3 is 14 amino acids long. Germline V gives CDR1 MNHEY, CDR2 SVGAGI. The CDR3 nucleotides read TGTGCCAGCAAGACTCAGGGCAGAAACAATGAGCAGTTCTTC. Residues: CASKTQGRNNEQFF.

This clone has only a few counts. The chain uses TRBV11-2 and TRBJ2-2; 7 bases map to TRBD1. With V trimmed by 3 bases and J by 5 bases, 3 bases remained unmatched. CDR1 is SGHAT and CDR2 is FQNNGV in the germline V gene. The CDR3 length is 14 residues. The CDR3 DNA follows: TGTGCCAGCAGCTTGGGGACAGAGACCGGGGAGCTGTTTTTT. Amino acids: CASSLGTETGELFF.

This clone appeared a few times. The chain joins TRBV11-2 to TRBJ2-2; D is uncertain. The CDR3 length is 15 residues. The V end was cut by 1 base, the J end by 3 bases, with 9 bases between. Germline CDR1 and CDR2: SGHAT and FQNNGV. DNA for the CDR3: TGTGCCAGCAGCTTAGTCTCCAGATACACCGGGGAGCTGTTTTTT. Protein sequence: CASSLVSRYTGELFF. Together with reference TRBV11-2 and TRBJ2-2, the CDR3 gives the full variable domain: EAGVAQSPRYKIIEKRQSVAFWCNPISGHATLYWYQQILGQGPKLLIQFQNNGVVDDSQLPKDRFSAERLKGVDSTLKIQPAKLEDSAVYLCASSLVSRYTGELFFGEGSRLTVL.

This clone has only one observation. The CDR3 region has the DNA TGCGCCAGCAGCCAAGGCTCAGGGGGGATTCGGGAAAAACTGTTTTTT. Protein product: CASSQGSGGIREKLFF. The chain is built from TRBV4-3 and TRBJ1-4; 7 bases are a match to TRBD1. This CDR3 comprises 16 residues. The germline V gene has CDR1 LGHNA and CDR2 YSLEER. Trimming removed 1 base from V and 8 bases from J; junction bases left unmatched: 10.

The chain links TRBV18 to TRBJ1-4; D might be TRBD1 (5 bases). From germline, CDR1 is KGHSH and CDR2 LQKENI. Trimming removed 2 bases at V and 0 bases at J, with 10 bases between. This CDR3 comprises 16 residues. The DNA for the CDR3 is TGTGCCAGCTCACCAGTAGGGACTACAACTAATGAAAAACTGTTTTTT. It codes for CASSPVGTTTNEKLFF.

CDR3 amino acids: CASSSKTSGGYNEQFF. The CDR3 region has the DNA TGTGCCAGCAGCTCGAAGACTAGCGGGGGCTACAATGAGCAGTTCTTC. V is TRBV7-9 and J is TRBJ2-1, with 12 positions matching TRBD2. With V trimmed by 4 bases and J by 3 bases, 4 bases remained unmatched. Germline V CDR1 and CDR2: SEHNR, FQNEAQ (reference sequence). The CDR3 covers 16 residues.